This T cell receptor (beta chain) came from a study of T cell repertoires in cytomegalovirus infection. This clonotype showed up many times. The antigen remains undetermined. Trimming at V came to 0 bases and at J to 4 bases, leaving 5 bases not matched to a gene. Germline CDR1 reads SGHTA; CDR2 reads FQGNSA. CDR3 size: 16 residues. A single record per CDR3 protein comes from TCRdb applying MiXCR to the reads. The sample carries around 300,000 distinct CDR3 sequences, about 25% recorded once. The chain links TRBV7-2 to TRBJ2-3; 9 bases agree with TRBD2. The source material was cultured PBMCs, sampled from culture after CMV antigen stimulation. This clonotype originated in a human donor in good health (CMV status not recorded). Some clones in this sample may be carry-over from other donors' samples. CDR3 DNA: TGTGCCAGCAGCTTAGCTGCTAGCGGGAATTCAGATACGCAGTATTTT. Translation: CASSLAASGNSDTQYF.